The rows below give T cell receptor beta chains drawn from one sample of a study of shared T cell receptors in the human thymus. Assay used: immunoSEQ multiplex PCR; TCRdb lists only in-frame clones, some missing. Altogether 550,000 to 800,000 clones are present, approximately 85% being singletons, with the ten largest covering 0.0095% to 0.013%. These data were also reused for a study on human thymus T cells.

The material sequenced was thymocytes. These receptors all come from a girl in the first two years of life with a congenital heart defect. The CDR3 runs from the conserved cysteine through the conserved F or W. Fields, in order: CDR3 protein, CDR3 DNA, V gene, clone size, D gene, J gene. A D gene is named only where the DNA matches it firmly. Rows may omit the clone size; those that give it use once, few, many or a size class.

CASSLDGRLTEVKDYNEQFF | TGTGCCAGCAGCTTAGATGGCAGACTTACCGAAGTTAAGGACTACAATGAGCAGTTCTTC | TRBV11-2 | - | - | TRBJ2-1
CASSPYEQYF | TGTGCCAGCAGCCCGTACGAGCAGTACTTC | TRBV5-8 | few | - | TRBJ2-7
CASSLVAGTYNEQFF | TGTGCCAGCAGTTTAGTGGCGGGGACCTACAATGAGCAGTTCTTC | TRBV27 | - | - | TRBJ2-1
CASSPRQHNSPLHF | TGTGCCAGCTCACCACGACAACATAATTCACCCCTCCACTTT | TRBV18 | - | - | TRBJ1-6
CASSSLGGKIYGYTF | TGTGCCAGCAGTTCATTAGGGGGTAAAATCTATGGCTACACCTTC | TRBV27 | - | - | TRBJ1-2
CASSLILTGDSYEQYF | TGCGCCAGCAGCTTGATCCTGACAGGGGACTCCTACGAGCAGTACTTC | TRBV5-1 | - | TRBD1 | TRBJ2-7
CASSPQGTDGYTF | TGTGCCAGCAGCCCACAGGGGACGGATGGCTACACCTTC | TRBV7-9 | few | TRBD1 | TRBJ1-2
CASSQEFLSVYEQYF | TGCGCCAGCAGCCAAGAGTTTCTTTCGGTCTACGAGCAGTACTTC | TRBV4-3 | - | - | TRBJ2-7
CASSQQTGGNSYNEQFF | TGTGCCAGCAGCCAACAGACAGGGGGGAACTCCTACAATGAGCAGTTCTTC | TRBV14 | once | TRBD1 | TRBJ2-1
CASSPGGDTEAFF | TGTGCCAGCAGCCCCGGCGGAGACACTGAAGCTTTCTTT | TRBV5-4 | - | - | TRBJ1-1
CASSPEMDGGDGYTF | TGTGCCAGCAGTCCAGAGATGGATGGGGGCGATGGCTACACCTTC | TRBV28 | - | - | TRBJ1-2
CATSREGGIEQYF | TGTGCCACCAGCAGAGAGGGGGGGATCGAGCAGTACTTC | TRBV15 | - | TRBD2 | TRBJ2-7
CASSVRVSSQPQHF | TGTGCCAGCAGCGTCAGGGTCTCTAGTCAGCCCCAGCATTTT | TRBV5-6 | once | - | TRBJ1-5
CASSASRVGDTQYF | TGTGCCAGCAGTGCGAGCAGGGTCGGGGATACGCAGTATTTT | TRBV6-4 | - | - | TRBJ2-3
CASSPVRGRYHYEQYF | TGTGCCAGCTCACCCGTCAGGGGCCGATACCACTACGAGCAGTACTTC | TRBV18 | - | - | TRBJ2-7
CASSNPGQGPYGYTF | TGTGCCAGCAGTAACCCGGGACAGGGACCCTATGGCTACACCTTC | TRBV6-5 | - | TRBD1 | TRBJ1-2
CASSQDAGLSGTGVADTQYF | TGCGCCAGCAGCCAAGATGCAGGACTTTCCGGGACAGGGGTCGCAGATACGCAGTATTTT | TRBV4-1 | - | TRBD1 | TRBJ2-3
CASSLVPGENEKLFF | TGTGCCAGCAGCTTGGTTCCCGGGGAAAATGAAAAACTGTTTTTT | TRBV5-4 | - | - | TRBJ1-4
CASSLVVGQNTGELFF | TGTGCCAGCAGCTTAGTTGTTGGACAGAACACCGGGGAGCTGTTTTTT | TRBV7-9 | - | - | TRBJ2-2
CASSQDITLTGVTDGYTF | TGCGCCAGCAGCCAAGATATAACCCTGACAGGGGTCACAGATGGCTACACCTTC | TRBV4-1 | - | TRBD1 | TRBJ1-2
CASSLDSLGPKYGETQYF | TGTGCCAGCAGCTTAGATTCGCTGGGGCCTAAGTATGGAGAGACCCAGTACTTC | TRBV7-9 | - | - | TRBJ2-5
CATYRVGDGYTF | TGTGCCACCTACAGGGTAGGGGATGGCTACACCTTC | TRBV2 | - | - | TRBJ1-2
CASSFFWKESTNTEAFF | TGTGCCAGCAGTTTTTTTTGGAAGGAGTCTACCAACACTGAAGCTTTCTTT | TRBV28 | - | - | TRBJ1-1
CASSLERGLGTEAFF | TGTGCCAGCAGCCTGGAAAGGGGGCTGGGGACTGAAGCTTTCTTT | TRBV5-4 | - | TRBD1 | TRBJ1-1
CASRARLRGTTGELFF | TGTGCCAGTAGGGCTCGATTGAGGGGGACGACCGGGGAGCTGTTTTTT | TRBV19 | - | - | TRBJ2-2
CASSVEDRESYEQYF | TGTGCCAGCAGTGTTGAAGACAGGGAATCCTACGAGCAGTACTTC | TRBV2 | - | TRBD1 | TRBJ2-7
CASSGTSGGSDPEQFF | TGTGCCAGCAGTGGGACTAGCGGGGGGTCGGATCCTGAGCAGTTCTTC | TRBV6-6 | - | TRBD2 | TRBJ2-1
CASSLDRGDTEAFF | TGCGCCAGCAGCTTGGATAGAGGCGACACTGAAGCTTTCTTT | TRBV5-1 | - | - | TRBJ1-1
CASSANNEQFF | TGTGCCAGCAGCGCCAATAATGAGCAGTTCTTC | TRBV9 | - | - | TRBJ2-1
CASVLPTPGGRGGYTF | TGTGCTAGTGTTTTACCGACCCCAGGGGGTAGAGGGGGCTACACCTTC | TRBV12-5 | - | TRBD1 | TRBJ1-2
CASSQAYGQVDYEQYF | TGCGCCAGCAGCCAAGCATATGGGCAGGTCGACTACGAGCAGTACTTC | TRBV4-3 | - | - | TRBJ2-7